This TCR beta chain was identified in a study of response to subunit inactivated influenza vaccine. General observations from the study: Authors suggested few new T cells are recruited by each seasonal influenza vaccination.

The germline gives CDR1 LGHDT, CDR2 YNNKEL (reference sequence). This CDR3 spans 14 amino acids. Deletions cut 4 bases from V and 6 bases from J, with 16 bases between. About this clonotype: Its target is not known.

One entry per CDR3 protein, called by TCRdb with MiXCR from the RT-PCR reads. Of under 800,000 distinct CDR3 sequences in the sample, 14% were seen once. The clonotype was recovered from a middle-aged man who received an inactivated influenza vaccine. Sequencing was performed on PBMCs from blood, taken 14 to 15 days before vaccination. This chain connects TRBV3-1 to TRBJ2-7, with D possibly matching TRBD1 (6 bases). CDR3 sequence (DNA): TGTGCCAGCAGCCCCGATCCCGGGACACGCGAGCAGTACTTC. This sequence encodes CASSPDPGTREQYF.